The clone carrying this T cell receptor (beta chain) has only a few counts. Its antigen is currently unknown. This sample is part of a study of response to subunit inactivated influenza vaccine. Whole-study findings and limits: Authors suggested that a seasonal influenza vaccination recruits few new T cells each time.

TCRdb reprocessed the RT-PCR reads with MiXCR, giving one entry per CDR3 protein. The sample yields under 500,000 distinct CDR3 sequences, roughly 9.7% seen once. Source: PBMCs from blood, taken roughly 45 days after vaccination. This TCR derives from a man between 45 and 60 years old who received an inactivated influenza vaccine.

The CDR3 loop is CASSPQVKTGELFF. CDR3 DNA: TGCGCCAGCAGCCCCCAAGTAAAGACCGGGGAGCTGTTTTTT. J is TRBJ2-2 and V is TRBV4-3; no reliable D call. The CDR3 covers 14 residues. CDR1 is LGHNA, CDR2 YSLEER, per germline. V dropped 4 bases and J dropped 5 bases, with 11 bases sitting between them.